The next 12 T cell receptor beta chains were all read from a single sample in a study of shared clonotypes between healthy human individuals. As defined, naive CD8 cells were CD45RO-negative and positively selected for CCR7, with terminally differentiated effector memory CD45RA+ cells excluded. The table came from immunoSEQ multiplex PCR; TCRdb's copy has only in-frame clones and leaves some out. The data show hundreds of thousands of clones, roughly 96% seen once. Sequenced material: naive CD8+ T cells sorted from blood. These receptors were taken from a woman aged 30 to 39 in good health.

This chain links TRBV2 with TRBJ2-1, with 7 bases fitting TRBD2. CDR1 is SNHLY, CDR2 FYNNEI, per germline. The trim removed 3 bases at V and 11 bases at J, leaving 1 base unmatched. The CDR3 spans 11 residues. The CDR3 region is CASSDGTKQFF. CDR3 in DNA: TGTGCCAGCAGTGATGGGACTAAGCAGTTCTTC.

The chain carries TRBV7-9 and TRBJ1-2; D is ambiguous. The length of the CDR3 is 11 residues. The germline V gene has CDR1 SEHNR and CDR2 FQNEAQ (reference sequence). Between the trimmed V and J ends, which lost 5 bases and 9 bases, there was a span of 10 bases. The CDR3 sequence: CASSPGRSYTF. The DNA for the CDR3 is TGTGCCAGCAGCCCCGGAAGGAGCTACACCTTC.

The table lists this clone with a few counts. Other DNA sequences in the sample encode the same CDR3. The chain combines TRBV27 with TRBJ2-7; 7 nucleotides line up with TRBD1. The germline gives CDR1 MNHEY, CDR2 SMNVEV (reference sequence). The CDR3 loop spans 13 amino acids. V lost 2 bases to trimming and J lost 2 bases; unmatched junction nucleotides: 0. The CDR3 sequence: CASSLGTAYEQYF. The CDR3 nucleotides read TGTGCCAGCAGTTTAGGGACAGCCTACGAGCAGTACTTC.

The rearrangement links TRBV6-1 to TRBJ2-7, with D perhaps matching TRBD1 or TRBD2 (5 bases each). In germline, CDR1 is MNHNS, CDR2 SASEGT. There are 14 residues in the CDR3. Trimming left V 2 bases short and J 11 bases short, with 19 bases between. CDR3 amino acids: CASSEYDTGAREYF. CDR3 DNA sequence: TGTGCCAGCAGTGAATATGACACCGGGGCCCGGGAGTACTTC.

This clone has just a few counts. The genes are TRBV19 and TRBJ1-4, with TRBD1 identical over 8 bases. The CDR3 is made up of 18 amino acids. J was trimmed by 6 bases and V by 5 bases; bases with no gene match: 17. Germline V gene sequence: CDR1 LNHDA, CDR2 SQIVND (reference sequence). CDR3 loop: CASSGEPGQVIGDEKLFF. The CDR3 DNA reads TGTGCCAGTAGTGGCGAGCCGGGACAGGTAATAGGAGATGAAAAACTGTTTTTT.

This chain links TRBV5-6 with TRBJ2-7; D is undetermined. The CDR3 runs 14 residues. CDR1 is SGHDT, CDR2 YYEEEE, per germline. Trimming took off 5 bases at V and 0 bases at J, with 12 bases between the two ends. The chain's CDR3 is CASSVAWPSYEQYF. CDR3 nucleotide sequence: TGTGCCAGCAGTGTCGCTTGGCCCTCCTACGAGCAGTACTTC.

The rearrangement links TRBV28 to TRBJ2-5; unclear D gene. The J call is in doubt because the DNA end fits TRBJ2-7 better. Germline loops: CDR1 MDHEN, CDR2 SYDVKM. This CDR3 is 12 amino acids long. In DNA, the CDR3 is TGTGCCAGCAGTCCGGGCTCCTACGAGCAGTACTTC. Encoded protein: CASSPGSYEQYF.

This clone was seen only a few times. This rearrangement joins TRBV7-9 to TRBJ1-5; no clear D gene. The CDR3 is made up of 12 amino acids. From germline, CDR1 is SEHNR and CDR2 FQNEAQ (reference sequence). The V and J ends lost 1 base and 7 bases respectively, with 5 bases between them. The CDR3 here is CASSLEKQPQHF. The CDR3 nucleotides are TGTGCCAGCAGCTTAGAAAAGCAGCCCCAGCATTTT.

V is TRBV18 and J is TRBJ2-7; the match to TRBD1 covers 7 bases. With 3 bases clipped from V and 5 bases from J, the junction kept 13 bases outside the gene matches. Germline V lookup: CDR1 KGHSH, CDR2 LQKENI. The CDR3 totals 16 residues. CDR3: CASSPFDRVKWNEQYF. CDR3 bases: TGTGCCAGCTCACCTTTCGACAGGGTAAAGTGGAACGAGCAGTACTTC.

As to this clone: Other DNA sequences in this specimen translate into the identical CDR3. The chain recombines TRBV6-5 with TRBJ2-7; unclear D gene. Per the germline V gene, CDR1 is MNHEY and CDR2 is SVGAGI. This CDR3 spans 13 amino acids. Trimming stripped 7 bases from V and 0 bases from J, with 10 bases between. The DNA of the CDR3 is TGTGCCAGCACCCCGGGCGGCTCCTACGAGCAGTACTTC. It codes for CASTPGGSYEQYF.

This sequence joins TRBV5-1 and TRBJ2-3; 9 nucleotides match TRBD2. CDR1 SGHRS and CDR2 YFSETQ come from the germline V gene. V was pared by 4 bases and J by 4 bases, with 10 bases of the junction left unmatched. The CDR3 length is 16 residues. CDR3 residues: CASSRGTSRRPDTQYF. The CDR3 DNA is TGCGCCAGCAGCCGTGGGACTAGCCGTCGACCAGATACGCAGTATTTT.

V usage is TRBV27 and J usage is TRBJ1-1, with D unresolved. The CDR3 loop spans 14 amino acids. The V end was cut by 5 bases, the J end by 3 bases, with 13 bases between. The germline CDR1 and CDR2 sequences are MNHEY and SMNVEV (reference sequence). Here the CDR3 DNA reads TGTGCCAGCAGTCTCCGGTCTTGGGACACTGAAGCTTTCTTT. It translates to CASSLRSWDTEAFF.